This note documents a single TCR beta chain sequence. Antigen unknown. Genomic DNA belonging to each subset was distributed in equal measure over several immunoSEQ plates. Generated by immunoSEQ multiplex PCR, the TCRdb table keeps only in-frame clones and is missing some. The sample has fewer than 850,000 clones, 96% seen once. The data were taken from a study of shared clonotypes between healthy human individuals. Across the study: For every donor, three CD4 naive, three CD4 memory, two CD8 naive and one CD8 memory plates were used.

CD45RO-negative CD8 cells positively selected for CCR7 made up the naive population, which excluded terminally differentiated effector memory CD45RA+ cells. All donors were healthy HIV-negative adults lacking recent acute infections or vaccinations. This CDR3 spans 17 amino acids. The germline gives CDR1 SSHAT, CDR2 FNYEAQ (reference sequence). V dropped 4 bases and J dropped 5 bases, with 18 bases sitting between them. Study results and limitations: Non-shared clonotypes had lower generation probabilities than those shared by all four donors.

The specimen sequenced was naive CD8+ T cells sorted from blood. The receptor was derived from a man aged 25-40 years in good health. The rearrangement uses TRBV7-7 and TRBJ2-6, with TRBD1 as a possible D gene (5 bases). The CDR3 DNA sequence: TGTGCCAGCAGCTCACTGGGGCCACAAAGTCGGGCCAACGTCCTGACTTTC. This encodes CASSSLGPQSRANVLTF.